This T cell receptor beta chain emerged from a study of OX40 agonist ivuxolimab in advanced cancers. At the level of the study: Patients enrolled in dose escalation were diagnosed with hepatocellular carcinoma, melanoma, renal cell or head and neck cancer. Anti-PD-1, anti-PD-L1 or anti-CTLA-4 therapy given earlier was allowed, and roughly 38% had some.

Worth noting for this clone: The antigen is not known.

Sequenced by immunoSEQ multiplex PCR; TCRdb stores in-frame clones only, minus some. The data show about 90,000 clones, just over 90% seen once. V lost 5 bases, J lost 4 bases, and 7 bases lay in between. This CDR3 comprises 12 residues. Germline CDR1 is LNHDA and CDR2 is SQIVND (reference sequence). Broader study findings: Expanded peripheral T cell antigen specificity was not determined. The authors also found low normalized T-cell clonal expansion in some nonresponders.

Sequenced here: CD4+ or CD8+ T cells sorted from blood, sampled in a trial of the OX40 agonist ivuxolimab. The chain uses TRBV19 and TRBJ2-3; TRBD2 might be the D (5 bases). The sequence was obtained from an adult with an advanced solid tumor such as melanoma, head and neck, liver or kidney cancer. CDR3 in DNA: TGTGCCAGTAGTTTGGGAGCAGATACGCAGTATTTT. Protein: CASSLGADTQYF.